The clone carrying this T cell receptor (beta chain) has ten or more counts. What it binds is unknown. The sample comes from a study of early T cells in non-severe SARS-CoV-2 infection. Turning to the study itself: It was bulk RNA from unsorted whole blood that was sequenced, and the chains were unpaired. Overall study findings and caveats: There was a bias toward anti-spike CD8 responses in VDJdb matching, which missed private and CD4 specificities.

V was cut by 2 bases and J by 2 bases, with 13 bases left in between. CDR3 length equals 15 residues. The germline CDR1 and CDR2 sequences are SEHNR and FQNEAQ (reference sequence). The TCR library protocol was used to attach unique molecular identifiers. These identifiers were attached to individual cDNA molecules. TCRdb used MiXCR to reprocess the 5' RACE reads, holding one entry per CDR3 protein. In the table there are under 70,000 distinct CDR3 sequences, approximately 10% of which are singletons. Sequencing input: whole blood. The clonotype comes from an adult who was a healthcare worker with PCR-confirmed SARS-CoV-2 infection or an uninfected control (not recorded which). The chain is built from TRBV7-9 and TRBJ2-7; D might be TRBD2 (6 bases). CDR3 protein: CASSLSSEGPYEQYF. As DNA, the CDR3 is TGTGCCAGCAGCTTATCTAGCGAGGGCCCCTACGAGCAGTACTTC.